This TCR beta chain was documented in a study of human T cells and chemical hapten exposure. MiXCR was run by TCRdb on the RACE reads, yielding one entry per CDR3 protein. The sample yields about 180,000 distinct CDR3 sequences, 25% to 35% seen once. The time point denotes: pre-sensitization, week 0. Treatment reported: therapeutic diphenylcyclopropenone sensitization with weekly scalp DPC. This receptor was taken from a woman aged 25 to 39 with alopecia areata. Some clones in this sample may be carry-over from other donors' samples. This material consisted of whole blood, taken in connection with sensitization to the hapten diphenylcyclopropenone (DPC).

For the CDR3, the DNA is TGTGCCAGCAGTTTGGGGGGTGGGCAGTTCTTC. Its translation: CASSLGGGQFF. The chain employs TRBV27 and TRBJ2-1; the D gene is possibly TRBD2 (6 bases). The germline CDR1 and CDR2 sequences are MNHEY and SMNVEV (reference sequence). The CDR3 is 11 amino acids. The V and J ends lost 3 bases and 12 bases respectively, with 9 bases between them.